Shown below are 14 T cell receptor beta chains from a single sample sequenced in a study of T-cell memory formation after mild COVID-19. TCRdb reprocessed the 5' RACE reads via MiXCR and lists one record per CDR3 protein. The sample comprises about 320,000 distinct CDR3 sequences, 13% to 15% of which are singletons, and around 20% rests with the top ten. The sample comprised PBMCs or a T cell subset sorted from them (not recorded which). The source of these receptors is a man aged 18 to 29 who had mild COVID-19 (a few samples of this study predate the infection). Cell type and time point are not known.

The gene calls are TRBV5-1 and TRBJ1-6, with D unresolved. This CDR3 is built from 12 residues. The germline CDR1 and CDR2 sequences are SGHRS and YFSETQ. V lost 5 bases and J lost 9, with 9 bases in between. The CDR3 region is CASRLDGSPLHF. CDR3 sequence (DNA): TGCGCCAGCAGGCTCGATGGTTCACCCCTCCACTTT.

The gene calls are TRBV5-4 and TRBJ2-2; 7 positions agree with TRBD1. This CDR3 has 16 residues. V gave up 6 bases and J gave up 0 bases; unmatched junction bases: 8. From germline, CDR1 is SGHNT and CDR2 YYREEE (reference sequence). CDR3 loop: CASIPDRAANTGELFF. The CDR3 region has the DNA TGTGCCAGCATACCCGACAGGGCCGCGAACACCGGGGAGCTGTTTTTT.

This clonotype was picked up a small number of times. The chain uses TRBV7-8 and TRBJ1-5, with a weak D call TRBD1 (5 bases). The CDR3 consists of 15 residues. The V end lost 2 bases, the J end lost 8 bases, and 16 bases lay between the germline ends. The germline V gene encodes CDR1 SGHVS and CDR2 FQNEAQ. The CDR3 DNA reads TGTGCCAGCAGCTTATCGGGGGGAGGGTGGAAGCCCCAGCATTTT. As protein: CASSLSGGGWKPQHF.

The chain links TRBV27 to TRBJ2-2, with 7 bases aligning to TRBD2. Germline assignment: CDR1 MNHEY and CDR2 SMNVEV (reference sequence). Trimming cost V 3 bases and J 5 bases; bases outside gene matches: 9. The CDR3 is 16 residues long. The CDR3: CASSLGVGGRTGELFF. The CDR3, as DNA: TGTGCCAGCAGTTTGGGGGTCGGGGGGAGGACCGGGGAGCTGTTTTTT.

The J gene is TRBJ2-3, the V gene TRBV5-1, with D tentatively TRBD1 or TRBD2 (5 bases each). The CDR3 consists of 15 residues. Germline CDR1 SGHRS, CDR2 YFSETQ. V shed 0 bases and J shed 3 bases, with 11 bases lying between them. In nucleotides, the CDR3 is TGCGCCAGCAGCTTGGTGGGGGTTGTAACAGATACGCAGTATTTT. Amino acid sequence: CASSLVGVVTDTQYF.

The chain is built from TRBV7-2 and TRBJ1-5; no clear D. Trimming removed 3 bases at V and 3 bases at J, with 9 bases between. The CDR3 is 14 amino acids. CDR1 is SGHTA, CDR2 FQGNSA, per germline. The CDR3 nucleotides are TGTGCCAGCAGCTTTCGGGTCAACAATCAGCCCCAGCATTTT. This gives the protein CASSFRVNNQPQHF.

The CDR3 coding sequence is TGCGCCAGCAGCTGGACAGGGTCCTACGAGCAGTACTTC. This codes for CASSWTGSYEQYF. The rearrangement uses TRBV5-1 and TRBJ2-7; 8 nucleotides line up with TRBD1. Germline V gene data show CDR1 as SGHRS and CDR2 as YFSETQ. With 3 bases clipped from V and 1 base from J, the junction kept 0 bases outside the gene matches. The CDR3 spans 13 residues.

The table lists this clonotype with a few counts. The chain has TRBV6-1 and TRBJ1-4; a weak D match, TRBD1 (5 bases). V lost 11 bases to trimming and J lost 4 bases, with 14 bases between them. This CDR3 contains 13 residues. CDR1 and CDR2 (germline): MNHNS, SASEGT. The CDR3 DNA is TGTGCCGGTCACAGGTCCTATAATGAAAAACTGTTTTTT. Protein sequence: CAGHRSYNEKLFF.

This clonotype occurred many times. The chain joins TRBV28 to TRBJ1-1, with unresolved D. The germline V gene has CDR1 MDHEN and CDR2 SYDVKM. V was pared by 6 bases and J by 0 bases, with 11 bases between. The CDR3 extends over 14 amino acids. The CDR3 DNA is TGTGCCAGCAGCCCAACAGAGTTGAACACTGAAGCTTTCTTT. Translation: CASSPTELNTEAFF.

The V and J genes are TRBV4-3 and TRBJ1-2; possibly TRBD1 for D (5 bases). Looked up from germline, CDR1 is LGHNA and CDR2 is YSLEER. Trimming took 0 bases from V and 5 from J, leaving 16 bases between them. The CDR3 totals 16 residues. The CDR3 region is CASSQEEQSGLYGYTF. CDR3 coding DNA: TGCGCCAGCAGCCAAGAAGAGCAGTCAGGGCTATATGGCTACACCTTC.

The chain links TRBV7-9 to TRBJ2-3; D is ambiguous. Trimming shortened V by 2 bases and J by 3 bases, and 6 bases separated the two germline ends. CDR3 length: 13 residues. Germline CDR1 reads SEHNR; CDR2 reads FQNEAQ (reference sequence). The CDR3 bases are TGTGCCAGCAGCTTATCGACTACAGATACGCAGTATTTT. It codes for CASSLSTTDTQYF.

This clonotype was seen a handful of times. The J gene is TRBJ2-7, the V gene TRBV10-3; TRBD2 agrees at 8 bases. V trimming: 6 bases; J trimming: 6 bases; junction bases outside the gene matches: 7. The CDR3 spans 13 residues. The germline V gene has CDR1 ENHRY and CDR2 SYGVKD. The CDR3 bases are TGTGCCATCAGCGGGACTAGTCCCTCCGAGCAGTACGTC. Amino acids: CAISGTSPSEQYV.

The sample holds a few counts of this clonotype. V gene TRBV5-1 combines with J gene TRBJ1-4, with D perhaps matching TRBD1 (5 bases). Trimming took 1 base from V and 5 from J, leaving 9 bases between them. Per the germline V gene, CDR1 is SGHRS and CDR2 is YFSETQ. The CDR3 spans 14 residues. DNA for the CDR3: TGCGCCAGCAGCTTGACAGGACCAAATGAAAAACTGTTTTTT. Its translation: CASSLTGPNEKLFF. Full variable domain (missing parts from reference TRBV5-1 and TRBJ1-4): KAGVTQTPRYLIKTRGQQVTLSCSPISGHRSVSWYQQTPGQGLQFLFEYFSETQRNKGNFPGRFSGRQFSNSRSEMNVSTLELGDSALYLCASSLTGPNEKLFFGSGTQLSVL.

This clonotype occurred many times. The CDR3 sequence is CASSLAATGGSEAFF. CDR3 nucleotide sequence: TGTGCCAGCAGCTTAGCCGCAACAGGGGGCAGTGAAGCTTTCTTT. The rearrangement links TRBV7-8 to TRBJ1-1; 9 positions match TRBD1. Looked up from germline, CDR1 is SGHVS and CDR2 is FQNEAQ. The CDR3 extends over 15 amino acids. The trim removed 0 bases at V and 7 bases at J, leaving 6 bases unmatched. Filled out from reference TRBV7-8 and TRBJ1-1, the complete variable domain reads GAGVSQSPRYKVAKRGQDVALRCDPISGHVSLFWYQQALGQGPEFLTYFQNEAQLDKSGLPSDRFFAERPEGSVSTLKIQRTQQEDSAVYLCASSLAATGGSEAFFGQGTRLTVV.